The clone carrying this T cell receptor (beta chain) was recorded at least ten times. Uncontrolled infection, other autoimmune disease, pregnancy or lactation excluded patients. This specimen belongs to a study of T cells in Graves' hyperthyroidism and ophthalmopathy. Germline V CDR1 and CDR2: LGHDT, YNNKEL (reference sequence). This CDR3 has 14 amino acids. The V end lost 0 bases, the J end lost 9 bases, and 12 bases lay between the germline ends. Amplified TCR beta CDR3 regions came from RNA transcripts. The HTBI set primed first-round TCR CDR3 RT-PCR. TCRdb re-called the multiplex PCR reads through MiXCR, storing one row per CDR3 protein. The sample records 550,000 to 850,000 distinct CDR3 sequences, around 20% being singletons.

The sequencing input was blood. The chain couples TRBV3-1 to TRBJ2-1, with D perhaps TRBD1 or TRBD2 (6 bases each). This TCR came from a woman between 45 and 60 years old with Graves' hyperthyroidism that later progressed to Graves' ophthalmopathy. CDR3 bases: TGTGCCAGCAGCCAAGATAGGGGGGTCGGTGAGCAGTTCTTC. This sequence encodes CASSQDRGVGEQFF.